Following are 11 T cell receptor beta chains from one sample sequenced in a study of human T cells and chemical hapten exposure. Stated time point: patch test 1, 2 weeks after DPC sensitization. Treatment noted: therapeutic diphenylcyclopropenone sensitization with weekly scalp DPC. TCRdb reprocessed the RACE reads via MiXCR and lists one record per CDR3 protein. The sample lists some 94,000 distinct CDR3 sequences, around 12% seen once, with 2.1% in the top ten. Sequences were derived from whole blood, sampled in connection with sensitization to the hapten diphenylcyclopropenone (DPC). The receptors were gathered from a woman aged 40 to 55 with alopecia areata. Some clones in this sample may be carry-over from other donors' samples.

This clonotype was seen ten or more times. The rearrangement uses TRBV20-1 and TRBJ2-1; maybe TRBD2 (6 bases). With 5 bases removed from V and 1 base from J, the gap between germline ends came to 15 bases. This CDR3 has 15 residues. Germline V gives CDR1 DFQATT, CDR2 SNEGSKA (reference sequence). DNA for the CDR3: TGCAGTGCTCTCGCCCGCGGGATATCCTACAATGAGCAGTTCTTC. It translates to CSALARGISYNEQFF.

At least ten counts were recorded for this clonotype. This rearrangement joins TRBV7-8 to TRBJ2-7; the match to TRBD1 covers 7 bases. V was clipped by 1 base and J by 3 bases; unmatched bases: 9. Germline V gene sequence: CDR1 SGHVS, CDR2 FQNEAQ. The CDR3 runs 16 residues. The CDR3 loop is CASSLDRGQTLYEQYF. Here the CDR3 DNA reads TGTGCCAGCAGCTTAGATCGGGGACAGACCCTCTACGAGCAGTACTTC.

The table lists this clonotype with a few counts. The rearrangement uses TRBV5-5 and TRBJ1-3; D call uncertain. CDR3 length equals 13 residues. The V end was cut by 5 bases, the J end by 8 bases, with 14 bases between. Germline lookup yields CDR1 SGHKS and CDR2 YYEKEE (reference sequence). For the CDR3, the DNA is TGTGCCAGCAGAAAGGCAGCGATGGACACCATATATTTT. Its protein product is CASRKAAMDTIYF.

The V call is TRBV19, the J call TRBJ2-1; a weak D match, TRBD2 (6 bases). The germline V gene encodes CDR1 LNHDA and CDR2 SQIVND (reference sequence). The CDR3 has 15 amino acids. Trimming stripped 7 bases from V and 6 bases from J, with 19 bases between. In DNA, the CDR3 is TGTGCCAGTACCACGGTGCGGGGAGACAGCAATGAGCAGTTCTTC. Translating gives CASTTVRGDSNEQFF.

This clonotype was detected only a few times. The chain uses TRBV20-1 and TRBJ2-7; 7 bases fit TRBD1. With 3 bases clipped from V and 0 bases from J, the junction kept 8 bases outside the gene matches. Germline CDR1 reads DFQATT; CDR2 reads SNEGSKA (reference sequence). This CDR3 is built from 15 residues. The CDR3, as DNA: TGCAGTGCTAGTGAAAACAGGGGAAGCTCCTACGAGCAGTACTTC. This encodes CSASENRGSSYEQYF.

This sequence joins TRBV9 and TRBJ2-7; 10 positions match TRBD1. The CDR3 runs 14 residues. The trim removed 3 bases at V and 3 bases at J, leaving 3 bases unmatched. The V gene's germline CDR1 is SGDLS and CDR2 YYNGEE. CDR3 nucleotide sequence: TGTGCCAGCAGCGGGGGACAGGGGAGCTACGAGCAGTACTTC. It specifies CASSGGQGSYEQYF.

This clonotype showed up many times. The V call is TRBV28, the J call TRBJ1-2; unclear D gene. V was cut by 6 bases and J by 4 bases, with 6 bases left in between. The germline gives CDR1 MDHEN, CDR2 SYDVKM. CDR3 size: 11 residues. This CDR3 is CASRQSYGYTF. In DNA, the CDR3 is TGTGCCAGCAGGCAGAGCTATGGCTACACCTTC.

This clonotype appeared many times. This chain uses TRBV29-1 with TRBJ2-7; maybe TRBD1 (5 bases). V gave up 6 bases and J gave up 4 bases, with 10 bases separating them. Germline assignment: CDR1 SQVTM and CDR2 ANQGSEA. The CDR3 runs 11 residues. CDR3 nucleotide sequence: TGCAGCGTCTCACAGGCGTACGAGCAGTACTTC. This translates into CSVSQAYEQYF.

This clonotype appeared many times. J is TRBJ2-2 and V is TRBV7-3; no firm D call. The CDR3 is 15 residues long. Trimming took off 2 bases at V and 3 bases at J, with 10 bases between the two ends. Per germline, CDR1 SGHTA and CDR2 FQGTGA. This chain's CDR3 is CASSLLPKHTGELFF. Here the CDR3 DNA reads TGTGCCAGCAGCTTACTACCGAAGCACACCGGGGAGCTGTTTTTT.

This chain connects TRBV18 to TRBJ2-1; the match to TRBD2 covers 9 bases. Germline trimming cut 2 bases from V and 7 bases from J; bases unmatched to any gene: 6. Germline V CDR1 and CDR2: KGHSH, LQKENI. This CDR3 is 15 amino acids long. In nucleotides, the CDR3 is TGTGCCAGCTCACCAGCGGGAGGGCGTGGGAATGAGCAGTTCTTC. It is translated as CASSPAGGRGNEQFF.

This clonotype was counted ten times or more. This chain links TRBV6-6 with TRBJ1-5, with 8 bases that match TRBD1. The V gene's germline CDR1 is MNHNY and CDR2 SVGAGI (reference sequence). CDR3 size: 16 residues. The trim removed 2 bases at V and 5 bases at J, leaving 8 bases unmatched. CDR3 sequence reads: CASSYPSGGADQPQHF. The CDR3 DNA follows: TGTGCCAGCAGTTACCCGTCAGGGGGCGCGGATCAGCCCCAGCATTTT.